The 20 T cell receptor beta chains in this list originate from one sample, sequenced in a study of T cells after posttransplantation cyclophosphamide. Produced via immunoSEQ multiplex PCR; TCRdb's table is partial and in-frame only. The sample includes tens of thousands of clones, 85% to 95% of them seen just once. The sequenced sample was PBMCs. The receptors originated from a woman aged 25 to 39 in good health and a related stem cell transplant donor.

This clone was seen a single time. CDR3: CASSSYRWGRREQYF. The CDR3 DNA sequence: TGTGCCAGCAGTTCATACCGTTGGGGGCGCCGCGAGCAGTACTTC. The V call is TRBV27, the J call TRBJ2-7; maybe TRBD1 (6 bases). The V gene's germline CDR1 is MNHEY and CDR2 SMNVEV (reference sequence). This CDR3 is 15 amino acids long. V was pared by 4 bases and J by 6 bases, with 19 bases between.

The V gene is TRBV4-1, the J gene TRBJ2-5; 7 bases match TRBD2. The CDR3 loop spans 12 amino acids. Germline V gene data show CDR1 as MGHRA and CDR2 as YSYEKL. The ends lost 2 bases at V and 7 bases at J; junction bases unmatched: 1. The CDR3 region is CASSQLAGTQYF. The CDR3 DNA follows: TGCGCCAGCAGCCAATTAGCGGGGACCCAGTACTTC.

The rearrangement uses TRBV7-9 and TRBJ2-7; D remains unclear. Trimming took 1 base from V and 3 from J, leaving 7 bases between them. Germline V lookup: CDR1 SEHNR, CDR2 FQNEAQ (reference sequence). The CDR3 length is 13 residues. The CDR3 here is CASSLEIGYEQYF. DNA of the CDR3: TGTGCCAGCAGCTTAGAAATCGGCTACGAGCAGTACTTC.

The chain links TRBV27 to TRBJ2-7; 12 bases agree with TRBD1. V dropped 6 bases and J dropped 1; count of bases not matched to a gene: 10. CDR3 size: 17 residues. Germline CDR1 is MNHEY and CDR2 is SMNVEV (reference sequence). DNA for the CDR3: TGTGCCAGCAGATCTGGGACAGGGGGCGCTGGGTCCTACGAGCAGTACTTC. Protein product: CASRSGTGGAGSYEQYF.

This clone was observed a single time. The V call is TRBV18, the J call TRBJ1-2; no reliable D call. V dropped 3 bases and J dropped 2 bases, with 7 bases sitting between them. CDR3 size: 13 residues. Germline V gene data show CDR1 as KGHSH and CDR2 as LQKENI. CDR3: CASSPTNNYGYTF. The CDR3 bases are TGTGCCAGCTCACCGACGAACAACTATGGCTACACCTTC.

The chain combines TRBV29-1 with TRBJ2-3; D unclear. The germline CDR1 and CDR2 sequences are SQVTM and ANQGSEA. This CDR3 has 13 amino acids. V shed 7 bases and J shed 3 bases, with 14 bases lying between them. The CDR3 DNA reads TGCAGCGCTCGGATGGGTGGGACAGATACGCAGTATTTT. Translated: CSARMGGTDTQYF.

V is TRBV5-1 and J is TRBJ1-1; no clear D gene. Germline V gene sequence: CDR1 SGHRS, CDR2 YFSETQ. The germline V and J ends were trimmed by 1 base and 2 bases, with 9 bases remaining between them. The CDR3 contains 14 residues. The DNA of the CDR3 is TGCGCCAGCAGCTTGAGCCCGATAAACACTGAAGCTTTCTTT. It codes for CASSLSPINTEAFF.

This clone is a singleton in its sample. The J gene is TRBJ2-5, the V gene TRBV7-2; D uncertain. The last part of the DNA fits TRBJ2-7 better; the J call may be wrong. Germline CDR1 SGHTA, CDR2 FQGNSA. The CDR3 spans 15 residues. CDR3 coding DNA: TGTGCCAGCAGCTTAGGACTCGCAGCCTCCTACGAGCAGTACTTC. The encoded protein is CASSLGLAASYEQYF.

The rearrangement uses TRBV4-3 and TRBJ2-5, with D hard to call. Germline CDR1 is LGHNA and CDR2 is YSLEER. V was cut by 3 bases and J by 6 bases, with 14 bases left in between. This CDR3 is built from 14 residues. The CDR3, as DNA: TGCGCCAGCAGCCAGGCATACGGACGGAAGACCCAGTACTTC. As protein: CASSQAYGRKTQYF.

Here the CDR3 DNA reads TGTGCCAGCACCCCCAGCCCCAGCTACGAGCAGTACTTC. This gives the protein CASTPSPSYEQYF. The chain is built from TRBV28 and TRBJ2-7; D is unresolved. The CDR3 has 13 residues. Germline CDR1 is MDHEN and CDR2 is SYDVKM. V shed 7 bases and J shed 3 bases, with 13 bases lying between them.

The table lists this clone with a few counts. The rearrangement links TRBV4-3 to TRBJ1-5, with D uncertain. V was clipped by 3 bases and J by 4 bases, with 10 bases between them. The CDR3 is 14 amino acids. Germline CDR1 reads LGHNA; CDR2 reads YSLEER. DNA for the CDR3: TGCGCCAGCAGCCAGCGCGGACTTAATCAGCCCCAGCATTTT. Translating gives CASSQRGLNQPQHF.

This chain joins TRBV27 and TRBJ1-2; no firm D call. V shed 3 bases and J shed 4 bases, with 9 bases lying between them. Germline CDR1 reads MNHEY; CDR2 reads SMNVEV (reference sequence). The CDR3 has 13 residues. CDR3 protein: CASSFRGAYGYTF. The CDR3 region has the DNA TGTGCCAGCAGTTTTAGAGGAGCCTATGGCTACACCTTC.

J is TRBJ1-2 and V is TRBV19; TRBD1 matches at 8 bases. The V gene's germline CDR1 is LNHDA and CDR2 SQIVND (reference sequence). This CDR3 contains 17 residues. After removal of 3 bases from V and 4 bases from J, the junction contained 13 bases not matched to a gene. The CDR3 DNA follows: TGTGCCAGTAGTATCAAGGGCGTTCAGGGGGCGGCCTATGGCTACACCTTC. It yields the protein CASSIKGVQGAAYGYTF. Variable domain in full (rest from reference TRBV19 and TRBJ1-2): DGGITQSPKYLFRKEGQNVTLSCEQNLNHDAMYWYRQDPGQGLRLIYYSQIVNDFQKGDIAEGYSVSREKKESFPLTVTSAQKNPTAFYLCASSIKGVQGAAYGYTFGSGTRLTVV.

The gene calls are TRBV7-2 and TRBJ1-1; TRBD1 might be the D (5 bases). V was shortened by 4 bases and J by 6 bases, with 15 bases between the two germline ends. Germline values: CDR1 SGHTA, CDR2 FQGNSA. The CDR3 covers 14 residues. The CDR3 region is CASSWTGLLAEAFF. CDR3 DNA sequence: TGTGCCAGCAGCTGGACGGGACTGCTTGCTGAAGCTTTCTTT.

This clone has a single count. This chain joins TRBV6-5 and TRBJ2-2, with TRBD2 matching 9 bases. The germline V gene encodes CDR1 MNHEY and CDR2 SVGAGI. The V gene end was trimmed by 2 bases and the J gene end by 1 base; junction bases not matched to a gene: 2. CDR3 length: 16 amino acids. Here the CDR3 reads CASSYLSGGNTGELFF. For the CDR3, the DNA is TGTGCCAGCAGTTACCTTAGCGGGGGGAACACCGGGGAGCTGTTTTTT.

The V and J genes are TRBV6-5 and TRBJ1-3; D uncertain. The CDR3 sequence is 12 residues long. Between the trimmed V and J ends, which lost 10 bases and 3 bases, there was a span of 10 bases. Germline V gene lookup returns CDR1 MNHEY and CDR2 SVGAGI. The CDR3 DNA reads as TGTGCCACAGGCATAGATGGAAACACCATATATTTT. Translated: CATGIDGNTIYF.

V gene TRBV6-5 combines with J gene TRBJ2-7; a possible D gene is TRBD1 (6 bases). Trimming removed 6 bases at V and 0 bases at J, with 15 bases between. The V gene's germline CDR1 is MNHEY and CDR2 SVGAGI. This CDR3 is built from 15 residues. The CDR3 DNA reads as TGTGCCAGCAGCCCTACGACAGGCGGCTCCTACGAGCAGTACTTC. Translated, it gives CASSPTTGGSYEQYF.

V usage is TRBV11-2 and J usage is TRBJ2-7; no firm D call. Trimming took 1 base from V and 0 from J, leaving 7 bases between them. The germline CDR1 and CDR2 sequences are SGHAT and FQNNGV. The CDR3 loop spans 14 amino acids. DNA of the CDR3: TGTGCCAGCAGCTTAGCGTGGACCTCCTACGAGCAGTACTTC. This translates into CASSLAWTSYEQYF.

The gene calls are TRBV7-2 and TRBJ2-1; either TRBD1 or TRBD2 may supply D (5 bases each). Germline V gene sequence: CDR1 SGHTA, CDR2 FQGNSA. This CDR3 is 16 amino acids long. The V end was cut by 5 bases, the J end by 2 bases, with 16 bases between. The CDR3 DNA follows: TGTGCCAGCAGCCTCGGGGCACGGTTCCCCTACAATGAGCAGTTCTTC. It is translated as CASSLGARFPYNEQFF.

J is TRBJ2-7 and V is TRBV7-9, with D uncertain. This CDR3 region has 11 residues. The germline V and J ends were trimmed by 5 bases and 5 bases, with 7 bases remaining between them. The germline V gene encodes CDR1 SEHNR and CDR2 FQNEAQ (reference sequence). The DNA for the CDR3 is TGTGCCAGCAGCCCGTACGACGAGCAGTACTTC. Amino acids: CASSPYDEQYF.